This TCR beta chain originates from a study of blood T cell repertoires in COVID-19. Study at large: T cells, B-cell-depleted T cells, or PBMCs provided the cDNA or gDNA that served as material.

Measured with immunoSEQ multiplex PCR; TCRdb has only the in-frame clones, and not every one. The sample yields about 310,000 clones, about 90% seen once. The CDR3 is made up of 14 amino acids. Germline V gene lookup returns CDR1 MDHEN and CDR2 SYDVKM. The ends lost 6 bases at V and 6 bases at J; junction bases unmatched: 5. The sequence was obtained from a woman aged 40 to 55 with COVID-19, enrolled during active disease. The chain is built from TRBV28 and TRBJ1-6; 7 bases line up with TRBD1. The material sequenced was peripheral blood. DNA of the CDR3: TGTGCCAGCAGAAGGGACAGATCTAATTCACCCCTCCACTTT. Amino acids: CASRRDRSNSPLHF.